A selection of T cell receptor beta chains follows, all from one sample in a study of early T cells in non-severe SARS-CoV-2 infection. Via MiXCR, TCRdb re-called the 5' RACE reads, giving one row per CDR3 protein. Here the sample spans 65,000 to 85,000 distinct CDR3 sequences, less than 15% being singletons. The sequenced sample was whole blood. The receptors stem from an adult who was a healthcare worker with PCR-confirmed SARS-CoV-2 infection or an uninfected control (not recorded which). Both conserved end residues are part of each CDR3. Each record gives: V gene, clone size, D gene, J gene, CDR3 protein, CDR3 DNA. The D gene is left open where the match is weak. Clone size is shown for a subset of rows, as once, few, many or a class of expanded clone.

v_call: TRBV19; clone_size: many; d_call: NA; j_call: TRBJ1-2; cdr3_aa: CARTLFPGGLNYGYTF; cdr3_nt: TGTGCCAGGACCCTCTTCCCGGGCGGATTGAACTATGGCTACACCTTC
v_call: TRBV12-3/TRBV12-4; clone_size: few; d_call: NA; j_call: TRBJ2-7; cdr3_aa: CASSLGRGQHEQYF; cdr3_nt: TGTGCCAGCAGTTTAGGGCGGGGCCAACACGAGCAGTACTTC
v_call: TRBV29-1; clone_size: NA; d_call: NA; j_call: TRBJ2-3; cdr3_aa: CSVRLFAGTDTQYF; cdr3_nt: TGCAGCGTTCGACTGTTTGCGGGCACAGATACGCAGTATTTT
v_call: TRBV2; clone_size: many; d_call: TRBD1; j_call: TRBJ1-2; cdr3_aa: CAGGTGGYGYTF; cdr3_nt: TGTGCCGGGGGGACAGGAGGATATGGCTACACCTTC
v_call: TRBV11-3; clone_size: many; d_call: TRBD1; j_call: TRBJ2-7; cdr3_aa: CASSLVTGQGPYEQYF; cdr3_nt: TGTGCCAGCAGCTTAGTTACAGGACAGGGGCCCTACGAGCAGTACTTC
v_call: TRBV11-3; clone_size: NA; d_call: NA; j_call: TRBJ2-3; cdr3_aa: CASSLGVGRFQDTQYF; cdr3_nt: TGTGCCAGCAGCTTAGGGGTAGGACGGTTTCAAGATACGCAGTATTTT
v_call: TRBV25-1; clone_size: few; d_call: NA; j_call: TRBJ1-4; cdr3_aa: CASSVLGTTNEKLFF; cdr3_nt: TGTGCCAGCAGTGTGTTAGGGACAACTAATGAAAAACTGTTTTTT
v_call: TRBV7-9; clone_size: NA; d_call: NA; j_call: TRBJ2-5; cdr3_aa: CASSPQSAQYF; cdr3_nt: TGTGCCAGCAGCCCTCAATCGGCCCAGTACTTC
v_call: TRBV15; clone_size: few; d_call: NA; j_call: TRBJ2-2; cdr3_aa: CATSRDGGLNTGELFF; cdr3_nt: TGTGCCACCAGCAGAGACGGCGGCCTGAACACCGGGGAGCTGTTTTTT
v_call: TRBV6-2/TRBV6-3; clone_size: NA; d_call: TRBD1; j_call: TRBJ2-7; cdr3_aa: CASRPPGQGAYEQYF; cdr3_nt: TGTGCCAGCAGGCCTCCGGGACAGGGGGCCTACGAGCAGTACTTC
v_call: TRBV7-2; clone_size: many; d_call: TRBD2; j_call: TRBJ2-7; cdr3_aa: CASSLESASGPYEQYF; cdr3_nt: TGTGCCAGCAGCTTAGAATCGGCTAGCGGACCCTACGAGCAGTACTTC
v_call: TRBV5-1; clone_size: many; d_call: NA; j_call: TRBJ1-6; cdr3_aa: CASSPRASPGSSYNSPLHF; cdr3_nt: TGCGCCAGCAGCCCCCGGGCCTCCCCGGGGAGCTCCTATAATTCACCCCTCCACTTT
v_call: TRBV18; clone_size: NA; d_call: TRBD1; j_call: TRBJ1-2; cdr3_aa: CASSPDRDGYTF; cdr3_nt: TGTGCCAGCTCACCAGACAGGGATGGCTACACCTTC
v_call: TRBV6-5; clone_size: few; d_call: NA; j_call: TRBJ1-2; cdr3_aa: CASSPTTGNYGYTF; cdr3_nt: TGTGCCAGCAGCCCCACTACAGGGAACTATGGCTACACCTTC
v_call: TRBV9; clone_size: many; d_call: NA; j_call: TRBJ1-1; cdr3_aa: CASMGFGNTEAFF; cdr3_nt: TGTGCCAGCATGGGGTTTGGGAACACTGAAGCTTTCTTT
v_call: TRBV6-2/TRBV6-3; clone_size: many; d_call: NA; j_call: TRBJ2-3; cdr3_aa: CASSYRRGTDTQYF; cdr3_nt: TGTGCCAGCAGTTACCGGAGGGGCACAGATACGCAGTATTTT
v_call: TRBV20-1; clone_size: NA; d_call: TRBD2; j_call: TRBJ2-7; cdr3_aa: CSALWEGSREQYF; cdr3_nt: TGCAGTGCTCTCTGGGAGGGTAGTCGCGAGCAGTACTTC
v_call: TRBV9; clone_size: many; d_call: TRBD1; j_call: TRBJ2-3; cdr3_aa: CASSGPGQGSTDTQYF; cdr3_nt: TGTGCCAGCAGCGGACCCGGACAGGGGAGCACAGATACGCAGTATTTT
v_call: TRBV19; clone_size: NA; d_call: NA; j_call: TRBJ1-2; cdr3_aa: CASSIDLFRGRILYGYTF; cdr3_nt: TGTGCCAGTAGTATAGATCTATTCCGCGGGCGGATACTTTATGGCTACACCTTC
v_call: TRBV7-6; clone_size: NA; d_call: NA; j_call: TRBJ1-4; cdr3_aa: CASSRQSTNEKLFF; cdr3_nt: TGTGCCAGCAGCCGACAATCAACTAATGAAAAACTGTTTTTT
v_call: TRBV10-3; clone_size: few; d_call: TRBD1; j_call: TRBJ1-5; cdr3_aa: CATRTGGNQPQHF; cdr3_nt: TGTGCCACCAGGACAGGGGGCAATCAGCCCCAGCATTTT
v_call: TRBV4-1; clone_size: NA; d_call: NA; j_call: TRBJ2-1; cdr3_aa: CASSPIGDNEQFF; cdr3_nt: TGCGCCAGCAGCCCGATTGGGGACAATGAGCAGTTCTTC
v_call: TRBV29-1; clone_size: NA; d_call: NA; j_call: TRBJ1-2; cdr3_aa: CSVTVGGMGNYGYTF; cdr3_nt: TGCAGCGTCACGGTCGGGGGTATGGGTAACTATGGCTACACCTTC
v_call: TRBV5-1; clone_size: NA; d_call: TRBD1; j_call: TRBJ2-1; cdr3_aa: CASSLQGSSYNEQFF; cdr3_nt: TGCGCCAGCAGCTTACAGGGGAGCTCCTACAATGAGCAGTTCTTC
v_call: TRBV10-3; clone_size: few; d_call: TRBD1; j_call: TRBJ2-6; cdr3_aa: CAIRATGGTGANVLTF; cdr3_nt: TGTGCCATCAGGGCGACAGGGGGCACTGGGGCCAACGTCCTGACTTTC
v_call: TRBV12-3/TRBV12-4; clone_size: few; d_call: TRBD1; j_call: TRBJ1-6; cdr3_aa: CASSSDRAAYNSPLHF; cdr3_nt: TGTGCCAGCAGTTCCGACAGGGCGGCCTATAATTCACCCCTCCACTTT
v_call: TRBV7-9; clone_size: NA; d_call: NA; j_call: TRBJ2-5; cdr3_aa: CASSIGGLETQYF; cdr3_nt: TGTGCCAGCAGCATAGGAGGATTGGAGACCCAGTACTTC
v_call: TRBV29-1; clone_size: few; d_call: NA; j_call: TRBJ2-3; cdr3_aa: CSVEDPGIDTQYF; cdr3_nt: TGCAGCGTTGAAGATCCGGGAATAGATACGCAGTATTTT
v_call: TRBV2; clone_size: few; d_call: TRBD2; j_call: TRBJ2-1; cdr3_aa: CASSGLAGESQEQFF; cdr3_nt: TGTGCCAGCAGTGGGCTAGCGGGAGAGAGTCAGGAGCAGTTCTTC
v_call: TRBV20-1; clone_size: NA; d_call: NA; j_call: TRBJ2-1; cdr3_aa: CSASLGLLYNEQFF; cdr3_nt: TGCAGTGCTAGTTTGGGGCTACTCTACAATGAGCAGTTCTTC
v_call: TRBV11-2; clone_size: many; d_call: NA; j_call: TRBJ2-2; cdr3_aa: CASSLYRNTGELFF; cdr3_nt: TGTGCCAGCAGCTTGTACAGGAACACCGGGGAGCTGTTTTTT
v_call: TRBV19; clone_size: medium-sized; d_call: TRBD1; j_call: TRBJ2-4; cdr3_aa: CASSGPYYRGAKNIQYF; cdr3_nt: TGTGCCAGTAGTGGACCCTATTACAGGGGGGCCAAAAACATTCAGTACTTC
v_call: TRBV12-3/TRBV12-4; clone_size: few; d_call: NA; j_call: TRBJ1-5; cdr3_aa: CASSLKAQPQHF; cdr3_nt: TGTGCCAGCAGTTTAAAAGCCCAGCCCCAGCATTTT
v_call: TRBV2; clone_size: many; d_call: TRBD1; j_call: TRBJ2-7; cdr3_aa: CASRRQGPYEQYF; cdr3_nt: TGTGCCAGCAGAAGACAGGGACCCTACGAGCAGTACTTC
v_call: TRBV2; clone_size: NA; d_call: TRBD1; j_call: TRBJ2-3; cdr3_aa: CASSVSTGGTDTQYF; cdr3_nt: TGTGCCAGCAGTGTCAGCACAGGGGGCACAGATACGCAGTATTTT
v_call: TRBV7-2; clone_size: few; d_call: TRBD1; j_call: TRBJ1-5; cdr3_aa: CASSLAGTGHQPQHF; cdr3_nt: TGTGCCAGCAGCTTAGCCGGGACAGGGCATCAGCCCCAGCATTTT
v_call: TRBV7-9; clone_size: many; d_call: TRBD1; j_call: TRBJ2-4; cdr3_aa: CASQSLRTGAKNIQYF; cdr3_nt: TGTGCCAGCCAATCTCTCCGGACAGGGGCTAAAAACATTCAGTACTTC
v_call: TRBV19; clone_size: NA; d_call: NA; j_call: TRBJ2-4; cdr3_aa: CASSIGVLRGRRAKNIQYF; cdr3_nt: TGTGCCAGTAGTATAGGAGTTTTAAGAGGGAGGCGGGCCAAAAACATTCAGTACTTC
v_call: TRBV21-1; clone_size: few; d_call: NA; j_call: TRBJ2-2; cdr3_aa: CASSSRLAGPVTGELFF; cdr3_nt: TGTGCCAGCAGCTCAAGACTAGCGGGACCCGTCACCGGGGAGCTGTTTTTT
v_call: TRBV6-2/TRBV6-3; clone_size: many; d_call: NA; j_call: TRBJ2-2; cdr3_aa: CASREAAAGELFF; cdr3_nt: TGTGCCAGCCGCGAGGCGGCGGCCGGGGAGCTGTTTTTT
v_call: TRBV24-1; clone_size: NA; d_call: NA; j_call: TRBJ2-5; cdr3_aa: CATSDFGRRKETQYF; cdr3_nt: TGTGCCACCAGTGATTTCGGACGTCGGAAAGAGACCCAGTACTTC
v_call: TRBV11-2; clone_size: few; d_call: TRBD2; j_call: TRBJ2-3; cdr3_aa: CASSLKLAGGGADTQYF; cdr3_nt: TGTGCCAGCAGCTTAAAACTAGCGGGAGGTGGCGCAGATACGCAGTATTTT
v_call: TRBV20-1; clone_size: few; d_call: NA; j_call: TRBJ2-3; cdr3_aa: CSARGKADTQYF; cdr3_nt: TGCAGTGCTAGAGGCAAGGCAGATACGCAGTATTTT
v_call: TRBV10-3; clone_size: many; d_call: NA; j_call: TRBJ2-7; cdr3_aa: CAIGSRGSRGEQYF; cdr3_nt: TGTGCCATCGGGTCTCGGGGGAGCCGGGGGGAGCAGTACTTC
v_call: TRBV29-1; clone_size: few; d_call: NA; j_call: TRBJ2-1; cdr3_aa: CSVERQAASYNEQFF; cdr3_nt: TGCAGCGTTGAAAGACAGGCAGCATCCTACAATGAGCAGTTCTTC
v_call: TRBV29-1; clone_size: few; d_call: NA; j_call: TRBJ1-1; cdr3_aa: CSAGGTEAFF; cdr3_nt: TGCAGCGCCGGGGGTACTGAAGCTTTCTTT
v_call: TRBV24-1; clone_size: many; d_call: NA; j_call: TRBJ2-5; cdr3_aa: CATSISRGLGGAGGETQYF; cdr3_nt: TGTGCCACCAGTATATCTCGAGGGCTAGGGGGGGCCGGAGGAGAGACCCAGTACTTC